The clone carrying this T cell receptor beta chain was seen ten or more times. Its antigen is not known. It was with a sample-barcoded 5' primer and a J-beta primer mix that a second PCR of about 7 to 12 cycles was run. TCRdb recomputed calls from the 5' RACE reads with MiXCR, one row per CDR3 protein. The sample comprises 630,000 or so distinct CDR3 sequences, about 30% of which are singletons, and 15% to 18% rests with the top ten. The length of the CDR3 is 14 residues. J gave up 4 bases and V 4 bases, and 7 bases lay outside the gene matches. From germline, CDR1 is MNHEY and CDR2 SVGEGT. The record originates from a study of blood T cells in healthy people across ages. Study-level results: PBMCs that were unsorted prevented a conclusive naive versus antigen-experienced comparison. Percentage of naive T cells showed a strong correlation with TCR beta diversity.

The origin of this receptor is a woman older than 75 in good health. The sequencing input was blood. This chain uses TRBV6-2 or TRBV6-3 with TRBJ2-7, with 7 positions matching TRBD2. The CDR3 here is CASSSLGGIYEQYF. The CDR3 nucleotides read TGTGCCAGCAGTTCACTCGGGGGGATATACGAGCAGTACTTC.